Shown below are 23 T cell receptor beta chains from a single sample sequenced in a study of T cell responses to AZD1222 COVID-19 vaccine. Using immunoSEQ multiplex PCR, the repertoire was profiled, and TCRdb retains in-frame clones only, with some absent. Of 100,000 to 150,000 clones listed, approximately 90% are singletons. The sample in question was peripheral blood, obtained 28 days after the second AZD1222 dose. These receptor sequences come from an adult who received the AZD1222 COVID-19 vaccine.

The genes are TRBV28 and TRBJ2-7; 7 nucleotides align to TRBD1. Germline CDR1 reads MDHEN; CDR2 reads SYDVKM. This CDR3 has 12 residues. Trimming cost V 5 bases and J 12 bases; bases outside gene matches: 10. CDR3 nucleotides: TGTGCCAGCAGTCCAACTAAGACAGGGCCGTACTTC. Translation gives CASSPTKTGPYF.

J is TRBJ1-5 and V is TRBV30; D gene ambiguous. The CDR3 loop spans 15 amino acids. Trimming cost V 0 bases and J 2 bases, with 11 bases left between them. In germline, CDR1 is GTSNPN, CDR2 SVGIG (reference sequence). The DNA of the CDR3 is TGTGCCTGGAGTGTATCTGGAAGGGGCAATCAGCCCCAGCATTTT. It specifies CAWSVSGRGNQPQHF.

This chain joins TRBV6-6 and TRBJ1-4; possible D gene TRBD1, 5 bases. Trimming took off 7 bases at V and 6 bases at J, with 12 bases between the two ends. CDR1 is MNHNY and CDR2 is SVGAGI in the germline V gene (reference sequence). The CDR3 totals 13 residues. The CDR3 loop reads CASTGDPYEKLFF. The CDR3 region has the DNA TGTGCCAGCACCGGGGACCCCTATGAAAAACTGTTTTTT.

The chain links TRBV7-8 to TRBJ1-2; D possibly corresponds to TRBD1 (6 bases). CDR3 length: 14 residues. V shed 2 bases and J shed 8 bases, with 15 bases lying between them. CDR1 SGHVS and CDR2 FQNEAQ come from the germline V gene. The CDR3 DNA sequence: TGTGCCAGCAGCTTAACGGGCAGGGGCGACGGCTACACCTTC. Protein product: CASSLTGRGDGYTF.

The CDR3 DNA sequence: TGCGCCAGCAGCCATAACAGGAATAGCAATCAGCCCCAGCATTTT. Its protein product is CASSHNRNSNQPQHF. This chain uses TRBV4-1 with TRBJ1-5, with a weak D call TRBD1 (5 bases). Trimming stripped 3 bases from V and 0 bases from J, with 9 bases between. From germline, CDR1 is MGHRA and CDR2 YSYEKL. This CDR3 has 15 amino acids.

This chain links TRBV5-5 with TRBJ1-1, with 9 bases aligning to TRBD1. CDR1 is SGHKS, CDR2 YYEKEE, per germline (reference sequence). The CDR3 is made up of 14 amino acids. The J segment lost 5 bases and the V segment lost 2 bases, leaving 4 bases of the junction unmatched. CDR3 amino acids: CASSLPDRGTEAFF. As DNA, the CDR3 is TGTGCCAGCAGCTTACCCGACAGGGGGACTGAAGCTTTCTTT.

There are a few counts of this clone. The chain carries TRBV7-2 and TRBJ2-5, with TRBD2 as a possible D gene (6 bases). V shed 8 bases and J shed 1 base, with 11 bases lying between them. CDR1 and CDR2 (germline): SGHTA, FQGNSA. The CDR3 contains 13 residues. The CDR3 nucleotides read TGTGCCAGCCGTGGCGGGGCCCAAGAGACCCAGTACTTC. Protein: CASRGGAQETQYF.

The V call is TRBV6-2 or TRBV6-3, the J call TRBJ1-1, with 7 bases matching TRBD1. Germline lookup yields CDR1 MNHEY and CDR2 SVGEGT. V was clipped by 2 bases and J by 5 bases; unmatched bases: 5. The CDR3 extends over 14 amino acids. The chain's CDR3 is CASSYLTGLTEAFF. CDR3 sequence (DNA): TGTGCCAGCAGTTACCTGACAGGGCTGACTGAAGCTTTCTTT.

The genes are TRBV18 and TRBJ2-4; a weak D match, TRBD1 (6 bases). Germline V gene sequence: CDR1 KGHSH, CDR2 LQKENI. The CDR3 extends over 15 amino acids. The V gene lost 6 bases and the J gene lost 1 base, with 13 bases spanning the gap. Here the CDR3 reads CASSPEGEAKNIQYF. The CDR3 region has the DNA TGTGCCAGCTCTCCCGAGGGGGAGGCCAAAAACATTCAGTACTTC.

This chain links TRBV6-5 with TRBJ1-3, with D perhaps TRBD1 (5 bases). The CDR3 is 13 residues long. Deletions cut 8 bases from V and 5 bases from J, with 13 bases between. Looked up from germline, CDR1 is MNHEY and CDR2 is SVGAGI. CDR3 sequence: CASGIGDRNTIYF. The CDR3 DNA follows: TGTGCCAGCGGTATAGGGGACCGAAACACCATATATTTT.

This clone appeared a single time. V and J are TRBV6-5 and TRBJ2-1; 12 nucleotides match TRBD2. Unmatched junction bases numbered 2, after V lost 2 bases and J lost 6 bases. This CDR3 is 15 amino acids long. Germline-derived CDR1 and CDR2 are MNHEY and SVGAGI. The CDR3 coding sequence is TGTGCCAGCAGTTACGCTAGCGGGAGGGCCAATGAGCAGTTCTTC. It translates to CASSYASGRANEQFF.

The chain combines TRBV7-9 with TRBJ1-6; maybe TRBD1 (5 bases). In germline, CDR1 is SEHNR, CDR2 FQNEAQ (reference sequence). The CDR3 extends over 14 amino acids. Trimming removed 5 bases from V and 7 bases from J, with 12 bases in between. The DNA for the CDR3 is TGTGCCAGCAGCCTCGGGACGGGGAATTCACCCCTCCACTTT. Translated: CASSLGTGNSPLHF.

The gene calls are TRBV5-6 and TRBJ1-2, with D unclear. The CDR3 covers 15 residues. Germline V gene lookup returns CDR1 SGHDT and CDR2 YYEEEE. Trimming shortened V by 4 bases and J by 4 bases, and 17 bases separated the two germline ends. The CDR3, as DNA: TGTGCCAGCAGCCCTGGTGGAGAAGCCATCTATGGCTACACCTTC. It is translated as CASSPGGEAIYGYTF. Drawing the rest from reference TRBV5-6 and TRBJ1-2, the complete variable domain is DAGVTQSPTHLIKTRGQQVTLRCSPKSGHDTVSWYQQALGQGPQFIFQYYEEEERQRGNFPDRFSGHQFPNYSSELNVNALLLGDSALYLCASSPGGEAIYGYTFGSGTRLTVV.

The CDR3 bases are TGTGCCAGCAGCAACTTAGGTTCGGACTATGGCTACACCTTC. It is translated as CASSNLGSDYGYTF. V usage is TRBV7-2 and J usage is TRBJ1-2; D is unclear. Germline assignment: CDR1 SGHTA and CDR2 FQGNSA. CDR3 length: 14 residues. Trimming took 5 bases from V and 3 from J, leaving 13 bases between them.

This clone was seen a single time. V is TRBV18 and J is TRBJ2-2; 10 bases are shared with TRBD2. CDR3 length equals 18 residues. Germline trimming cut 6 bases from V and 0 bases from J; bases unmatched to any gene: 10. Germline V gene data show CDR1 as KGHSH and CDR2 as LQKENI. CDR3 sequence (DNA): TGTGCCAGCTCTCCGCGGCTAGCGGGAGCAGCGAACACCGGGGAGCTGTTTTTT. It specifies CASSPRLAGAANTGELFF.

V usage is TRBV30 and J usage is TRBJ2-1; 9 nucleotides agree with TRBD1. Per germline, CDR1 GTSNPN and CDR2 SVGIG (reference sequence). This CDR3 is 15 amino acids long. J lost 0 bases, V lost 2 bases, and 2 bases had no gene match. This CDR3 reads CAWSPDRGSYNEQFF. For the CDR3, the DNA is TGTGCCTGGAGTCCGGACAGGGGCTCCTACAATGAGCAGTTCTTC.

The chain is built from TRBV6-5 and TRBJ1-3; D gene uncertain. The CDR3 contains 15 residues. Trimming pared 2 bases from V and 0 bases from J, leaving 8 bases between. CDR1 and CDR2 (germline): MNHEY, SVGAGI. CDR3 amino acids: CASSYRPLSGNTIYF. The CDR3 bases are TGTGCCAGCAGTTACCGGCCCCTCTCTGGAAACACCATATATTTT.

This clone was detected only once. The chain carries TRBV28 and TRBJ1-1, with 9 bases aligning to TRBD1. The germline CDR1 and CDR2 sequences are MDHEN and SYDVKM. Germline trimming cut 4 bases from V and 6 bases from J; bases unmatched to any gene: 6. CDR3 length: 14 amino acids. The DNA for the CDR3 is TGTGCCAGCAGTTCCCAGACAGGGGGGCCTGAAGCTTTCTTT. This translates into CASSSQTGGPEAFF.

This chain uses TRBV7-2 with TRBJ1-5, with D uncertain. The CDR3 is made up of 15 amino acids. Germline V gene lookup returns CDR1 SGHTA and CDR2 FQGNSA. The V and J ends lost 3 bases and 1 base respectively, with 10 bases between them. The CDR3 DNA reads TGTGCCAGCAGCTTGTTCTCGGGAAGCAATCAGCCCCAGCATTTT. Translated: CASSLFSGSNQPQHF.

This clone was detected only once. The CDR3 sequence: CASSLVGDIGSPLHF. The CDR3 DNA reads TGTGCCAGCAGCTTGGTCGGGGATATTGGTTCACCCCTCCACTTT. This rearrangement joins TRBV5-6 to TRBJ1-6; D unresolved. Trimming removed 0 bases from V and 9 bases from J, with 13 bases in between. Germline CDR1 and CDR2: SGHDT and YYEEEE. The CDR3 loop spans 15 amino acids.

Only one count was recorded for this clone. The J gene is TRBJ1-1, the V gene TRBV5-1; a possible D gene is TRBD1 (6 bases). Germline CDR1 and CDR2: SGHRS and YFSETQ. Trimming shortened V by 0 bases and J by 6 bases, and 12 bases separated the two germline ends. The CDR3 length is 14 residues. The CDR3: CASSLGGRSAEAFF. In nucleotides, the CDR3 is TGCGCCAGCAGCTTGGGGGGGCGCAGTGCTGAAGCTTTCTTT.

The chain joins TRBV5-1 to TRBJ1-3, with D possibly matching TRBD1 (5 bases). The CDR3 is 14 residues long. Trimming took off 4 bases at V and 4 bases at J, with 12 bases between the two ends. Germline CDR1 reads SGHRS; CDR2 reads YFSETQ. CDR3 in amino acids: CASSTGTEGNTIYF. The CDR3 DNA reads TGCGCCAGCAGCACTGGGACTGAAGGAAACACCATATATTTT.

The rearrangement joins TRBV9 to TRBJ1-1, with a possible D match to TRBD1 (5 bases). V gave up 4 bases and J gave up 4 bases, with 14 bases separating them. The CDR3 contains 14 residues. Germline assignment: CDR1 SGDLS and CDR2 YYNGEE. The CDR3 here is CASSPRMRGTEAFF. The CDR3 DNA is TGTGCCAGCAGCCCTCGCATGAGGGGCACTGAAGCTTTCTTT.